This entry describes one TCR beta chain. The target antigen is unknown. The data were obtained in a study of PD-L1 blockade in urothelial cancer. For the study at large: Chemotherapy regimens numbering 0 to 3 had been given to patients.

Sample time point: peripheral blood 6 weeks after treatment start. Trimming cost V 6 bases and J 3 bases, with 15 bases left between them. Germline V gene lookup returns CDR1 LGHNT and CDR2 FRNRAP. This CDR3 spans 14 amino acids. Study-wide results and caveats: A below-median TCR clonality in blood before treatment predicted better survival. Tumor-associated clones in the blood of durable-benefit patients grew more at 3 weeks.

Using immunoSEQ multiplex PCR, the repertoire was profiled, and TCRdb retains in-frame clones only, with some absent. Here the sample spans roughly 51,000 clones, 70% to 85% being singletons. The sample in question was PBMCs, obtained around atezolizumab (anti-PD-L1) treatment. This chain connects TRBV12-5 to TRBJ2-7; weak D call: TRBD1 (5 bases). The clonotype was recovered from a man aged 45 to 65 with urothelial cancer. The CDR3 DNA sequence: TGTGCTAGTGGCCCCGCAGGGATGAACTACGAGCAGTACTTC. Translated: CASGPAGMNYEQYF.